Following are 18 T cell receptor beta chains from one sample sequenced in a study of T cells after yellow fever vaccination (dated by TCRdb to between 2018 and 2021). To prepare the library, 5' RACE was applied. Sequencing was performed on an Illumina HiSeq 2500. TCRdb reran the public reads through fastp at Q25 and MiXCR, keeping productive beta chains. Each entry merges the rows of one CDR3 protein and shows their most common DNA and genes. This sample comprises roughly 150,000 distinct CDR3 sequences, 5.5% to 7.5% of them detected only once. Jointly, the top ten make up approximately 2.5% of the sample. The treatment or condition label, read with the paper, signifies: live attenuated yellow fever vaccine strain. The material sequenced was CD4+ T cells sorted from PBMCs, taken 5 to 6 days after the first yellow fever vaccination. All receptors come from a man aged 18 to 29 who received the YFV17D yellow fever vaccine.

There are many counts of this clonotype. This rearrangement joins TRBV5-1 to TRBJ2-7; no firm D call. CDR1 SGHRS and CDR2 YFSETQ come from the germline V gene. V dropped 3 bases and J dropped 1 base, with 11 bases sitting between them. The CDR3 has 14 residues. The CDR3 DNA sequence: TGCGCCAGCAGCTACACCGACCGGTCCTACGAGCAGTACTTC. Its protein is CASSYTDRSYEQYF.

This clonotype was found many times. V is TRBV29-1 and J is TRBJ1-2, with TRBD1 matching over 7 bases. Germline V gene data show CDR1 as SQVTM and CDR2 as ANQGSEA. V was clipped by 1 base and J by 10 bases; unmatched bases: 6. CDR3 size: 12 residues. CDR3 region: CSVEGPGGAYTF. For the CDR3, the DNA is TGCAGCGTTGAAGGGCCAGGGGGAGCCTACACCTTC.

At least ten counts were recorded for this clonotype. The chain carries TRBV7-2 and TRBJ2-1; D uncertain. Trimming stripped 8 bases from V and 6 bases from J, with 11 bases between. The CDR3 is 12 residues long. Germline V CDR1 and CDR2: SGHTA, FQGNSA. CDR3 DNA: TGTGCCAGCGAGACGACCCGCAATGAGCAGTTCTTC. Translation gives CASETTRNEQFF. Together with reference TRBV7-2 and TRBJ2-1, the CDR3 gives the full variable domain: GAGVSQSPSNKVTEKGKDVELRCDPISGHTALYWYRQSLGQGLEFLIYFQGNSAPDKSGLPSDRFSAERTGGSVSTLTIQRTQQEDSAVYLCASETTRNEQFFGPGTRLTVL.

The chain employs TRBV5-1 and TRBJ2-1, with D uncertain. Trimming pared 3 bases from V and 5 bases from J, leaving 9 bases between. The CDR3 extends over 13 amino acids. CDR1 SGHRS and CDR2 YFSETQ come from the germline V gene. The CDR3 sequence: CASSSHTDNEQFF. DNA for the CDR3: TGCGCCAGCAGCTCACACACAGACAATGAGCAGTTCTTC.

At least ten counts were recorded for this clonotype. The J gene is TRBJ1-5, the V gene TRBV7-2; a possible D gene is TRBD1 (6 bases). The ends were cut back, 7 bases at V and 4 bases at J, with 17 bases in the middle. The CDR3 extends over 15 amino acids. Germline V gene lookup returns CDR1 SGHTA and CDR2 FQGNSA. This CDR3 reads CASKMNGQPNQPQHF. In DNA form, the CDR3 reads TGTGCCAGCAAAATGAACGGACAGCCAAATCAGCCCCAGCATTTT.

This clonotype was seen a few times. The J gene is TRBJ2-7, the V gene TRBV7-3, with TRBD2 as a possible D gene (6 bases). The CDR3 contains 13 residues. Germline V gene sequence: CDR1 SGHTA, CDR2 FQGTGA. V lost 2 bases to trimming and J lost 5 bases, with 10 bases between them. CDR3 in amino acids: CASSLGGNDEQYF. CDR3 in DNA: TGTGCCAGCAGCTTAGGAGGGAATGACGAGCAGTACTTC. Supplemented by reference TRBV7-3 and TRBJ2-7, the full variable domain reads GAGVSQTPSNKVTEKGKYVELRCDPISGHTALYWYRQSLGQGPEFLIYFQGTGAADDSGLPNDRFFAVRPEGSVSTLKIQRTERGDSAVYLCASSLGGNDEQYFGPGTRLTVT.

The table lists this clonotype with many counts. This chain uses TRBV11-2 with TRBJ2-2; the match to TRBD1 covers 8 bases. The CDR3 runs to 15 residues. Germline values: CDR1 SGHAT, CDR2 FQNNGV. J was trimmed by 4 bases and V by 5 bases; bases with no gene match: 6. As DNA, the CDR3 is TGTGCCAGCAGCCCCAGGGGGCGCAGCACCGGGGAGCTGTTTTTT. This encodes CASSPRGRSTGELFF.

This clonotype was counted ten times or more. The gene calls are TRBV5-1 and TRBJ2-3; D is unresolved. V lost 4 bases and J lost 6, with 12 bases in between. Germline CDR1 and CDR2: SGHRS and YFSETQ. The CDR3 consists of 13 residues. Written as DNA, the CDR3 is TGCGCCAGCAGCGATCGACTGGGGGATACGCAGTATTTT. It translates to CASSDRLGDTQYF.

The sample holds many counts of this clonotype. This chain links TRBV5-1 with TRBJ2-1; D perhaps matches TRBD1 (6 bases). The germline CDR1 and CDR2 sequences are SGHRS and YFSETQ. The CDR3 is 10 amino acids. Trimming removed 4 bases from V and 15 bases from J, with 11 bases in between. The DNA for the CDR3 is TGCGCCAGCAGCGGGGGCAGTCTGTTCTTC. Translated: CASSGGSLFF.

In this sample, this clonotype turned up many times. The CDR3 region has the DNA TGTGCCAGCAGCTTTGCCGTCAACTATGGCTACACCTTC. Translating gives CASSFAVNYGYTF. The chain carries TRBV11-2 and TRBJ1-2, with unresolved D. The V end lost 3 bases, the J end lost 2 bases, and 7 bases lay between the germline ends. The CDR3 covers 13 residues. The germline V gene encodes CDR1 SGHAT and CDR2 FQNNGV.

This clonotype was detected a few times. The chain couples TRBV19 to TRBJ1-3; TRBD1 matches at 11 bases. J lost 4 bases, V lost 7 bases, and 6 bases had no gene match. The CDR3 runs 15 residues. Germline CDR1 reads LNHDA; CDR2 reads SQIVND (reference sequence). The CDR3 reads CASTTDRGRGNTIYF. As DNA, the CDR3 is TGTGCCAGTACCACGGACAGGGGGCGAGGAAACACCATATATTTT.

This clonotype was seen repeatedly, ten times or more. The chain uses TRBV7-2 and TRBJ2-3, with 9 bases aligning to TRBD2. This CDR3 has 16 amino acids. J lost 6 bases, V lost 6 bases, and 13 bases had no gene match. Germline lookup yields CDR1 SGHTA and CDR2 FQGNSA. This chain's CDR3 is CASRGGTSNAGDTQYF. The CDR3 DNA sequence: TGTGCCAGCAGAGGTGGGACTAGCAATGCTGGGGATACGCAGTATTTT.

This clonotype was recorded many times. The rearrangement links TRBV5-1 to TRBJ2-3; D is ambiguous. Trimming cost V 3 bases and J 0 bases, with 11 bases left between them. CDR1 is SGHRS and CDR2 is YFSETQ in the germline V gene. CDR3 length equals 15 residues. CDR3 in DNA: TGCGCCAGCAGCTCTCGTGGCGGTAGCACAGATACGCAGTATTTT. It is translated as CASSSRGGSTDTQYF.

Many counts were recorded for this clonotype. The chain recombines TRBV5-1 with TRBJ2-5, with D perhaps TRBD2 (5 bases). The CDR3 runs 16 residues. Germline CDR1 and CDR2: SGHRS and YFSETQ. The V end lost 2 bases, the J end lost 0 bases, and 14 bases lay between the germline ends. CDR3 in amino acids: CASSLSLGANQETQYF. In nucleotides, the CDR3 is TGCGCCAGCAGCTTATCTCTGGGAGCGAACCAAGAGACCCAGTACTTC.

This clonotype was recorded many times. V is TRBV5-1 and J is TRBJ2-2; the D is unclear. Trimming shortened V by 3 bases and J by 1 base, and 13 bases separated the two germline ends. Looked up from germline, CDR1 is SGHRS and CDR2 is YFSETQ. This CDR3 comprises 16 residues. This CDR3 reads CASSSGASGNTGELFF. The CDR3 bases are TGCGCCAGCAGCTCCGGAGCCTCAGGGAACACCGGGGAGCTGTTTTTT.

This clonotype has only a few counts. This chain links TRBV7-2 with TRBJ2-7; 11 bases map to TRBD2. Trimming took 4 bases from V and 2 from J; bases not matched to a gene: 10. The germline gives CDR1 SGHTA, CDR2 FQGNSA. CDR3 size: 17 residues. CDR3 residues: CASSYRSLAGGTYEQYF. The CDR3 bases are TGTGCCAGCAGCTACCGCTCTTTAGCGGGGGGGACCTACGAGCAGTACTTC.

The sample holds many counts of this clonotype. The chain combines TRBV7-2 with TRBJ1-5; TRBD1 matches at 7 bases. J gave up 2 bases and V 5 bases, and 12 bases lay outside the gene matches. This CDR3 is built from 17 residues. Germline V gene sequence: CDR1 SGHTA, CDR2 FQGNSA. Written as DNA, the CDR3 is TGTGCCAGCAGCCCTAGGTCGGGGACAGTAGGCAATCAGCCCCAGCATTTT. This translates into CASSPRSGTVGNQPQHF.

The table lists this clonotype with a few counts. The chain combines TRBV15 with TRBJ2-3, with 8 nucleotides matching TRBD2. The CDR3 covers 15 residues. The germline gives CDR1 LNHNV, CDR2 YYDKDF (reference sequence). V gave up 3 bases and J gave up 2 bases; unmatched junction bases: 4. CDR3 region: CATSSGGGNTDTQYF. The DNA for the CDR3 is TGTGCCACCAGCAGCGGCGGGGGGAACACAGATACGCAGTATTTT. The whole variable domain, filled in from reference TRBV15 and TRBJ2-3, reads DAMVIQNPRYQVTQFGKPVTLSCSQTLNHNVMYWYQQKSSQAPKLLFHYYDKDFNNEADTPDNFQSRRPNTSFCFLDIRSPGLGDTAMYLCATSSGGGNTDTQYFGPGTRLTVL.